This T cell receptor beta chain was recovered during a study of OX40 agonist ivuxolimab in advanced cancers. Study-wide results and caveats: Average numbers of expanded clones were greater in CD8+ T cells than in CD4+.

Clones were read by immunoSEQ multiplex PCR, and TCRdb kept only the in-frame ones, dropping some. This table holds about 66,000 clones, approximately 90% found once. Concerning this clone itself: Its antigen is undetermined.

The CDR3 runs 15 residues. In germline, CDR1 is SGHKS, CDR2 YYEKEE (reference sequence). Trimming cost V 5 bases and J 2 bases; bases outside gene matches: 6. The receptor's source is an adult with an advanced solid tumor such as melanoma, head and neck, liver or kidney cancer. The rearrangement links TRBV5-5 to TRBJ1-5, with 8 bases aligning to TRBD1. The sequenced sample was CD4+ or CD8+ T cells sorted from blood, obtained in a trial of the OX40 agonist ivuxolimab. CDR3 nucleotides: TGTGCCAGCAGTACCCCGGGACAGGGCAATCAGCCCCAGCATTTT. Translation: CASSTPGQGNQPQHF.